This TCR beta chain was profiled in a study of T cell responses to AZD1222 COVID-19 vaccine. Here immunoSEQ multiplex PCR was the method, and the copy in TCRdb shows in-frame clones only, minus some. The table has about 86,000 clones, more than 75% seen once. Comments on this clone: No antigen is known for it.

General study findings and limits: Clonal diversity may have been underestimated in mostly white British donors. With dominance at 160-218 and 743-854, vaccine-associated CD4 TCRs spanned spike.

V was pared by 4 bases and J by 0 bases, with 9 bases between. Germline lookup yields CDR1 SGHDN and CDR2 FVKESK. The CDR3 has 14 residues. Sequenced material: peripheral blood, taken on day 0 of AZD1222 vaccination. The rearrangement uses TRBV14 and TRBJ1-1; D is possibly TRBD1 (5 bases). The TCR originated in an adult in good health. CDR3 in DNA: TGTGCCAGCAGCCCCCGGGGCCTGAACACTGAAGCTTTCTTT. Translating it yields CASSPRGLNTEAFF.